What follows are 16 T cell receptor beta chains derived from one specimen sequenced in a study of blood T cell repertoires in COVID-19. Libraries were prepared by immunoSEQ multiplex PCR; TCRdb keeps only in-frame clonotypes and omits some of them. The table includes 210,000 or so clones, roughly nine tenths detected once. The sequenced material came from PBMCs or T cells enriched from blood (not recorded which). These TCRs come from a young man who had recovered from COVID-19.

In this sample, this clone turned up once. The chain employs TRBV5-1 and TRBJ1-1, with 10 nucleotides matching TRBD1. Germline CDR1 reads SGHRS; CDR2 reads YFSETQ. The trim removed 3 bases at V and 4 bases at J, leaving 9 bases unmatched. This CDR3 contains 16 residues. CDR3 DNA sequence: TGCGCCAGCAGCTCCAGGGACAGGGGCCAGACCACTGAAGCTTTCTTT. This encodes CASSSRDRGQTTEAFF.

The V gene is TRBV4-2, the J gene TRBJ2-7; 12 bases agree with TRBD2. With V trimmed by 0 bases and J by 6 bases, 9 bases remained unmatched. This CDR3 is built from 17 residues. Germline V gene data show CDR1 as LGHNA and CDR2 as YNFKEQ. CDR3 sequence: CASSQDPGLAGKSEQYF. CDR3 in DNA: TGTGCCAGCAGCCAAGACCCCGGACTAGCGGGAAAGTCCGAGCAGTACTTC.

The genes are TRBV29-1 and TRBJ1-2; D not certain. V lost 4 bases and J 1 base, leaving 10 bases between the germline ends. The germline V gene has CDR1 SQVTM and CDR2 ANQGSEA. The CDR3 spans 13 residues. CDR3 coding DNA: TGCAGCGTTGGCGAGATCGGTAACTATGGCTACACCTTC. It codes for CSVGEIGNYGYTF.

The V gene is TRBV9, the J gene TRBJ1-1, with 9 bases that match TRBD1. CDR1 is SGDLS, CDR2 YYNGEE, per germline. The CDR3 is 13 amino acids. Trimming cost V 2 bases and J 9 bases; bases outside gene matches: 5. The CDR3, as DNA: TGTGCCAGCAGCGTCTATGGACAGGGGCAAGCTTTCTTT. This gives the protein CASSVYGQGQAFF.

The J gene is TRBJ1-2, the V gene TRBV7-2; 7 bases match TRBD1. The junction had 9 bases not matched to a gene; V was cut back by 1 base and J by 4 bases. This CDR3 is built from 16 residues. Per germline, CDR1 SGHTA and CDR2 FQGNSA. In DNA form, the CDR3 reads TGTGCCAGCAGCTTAGGAGGACAGGAAGGGAGCTATGGCTACACCTTC. Amino acids: CASSLGGQEGSYGYTF.

The CDR3 coding sequence is TGTGCCAGCAGTTACTTGGCGGGAGCCTACAATGAGCAGTTCTTC. This gives the protein CASSYLAGAYNEQFF. The chain is built from TRBV6-2 or TRBV6-3 and TRBJ2-1; TRBD2 matches 7 bases. V dropped 1 base and J dropped 2; count of bases not matched to a gene: 2. The CDR3 spans 15 residues. Germline CDR1 reads MNHEY; CDR2 reads SVGEGT.

The gene calls are TRBV6-5 and TRBJ1-5, with D tentatively TRBD1 (5 bases). This CDR3 comprises 15 residues. Deletions cut 5 bases from V and 1 base from J, with 12 bases between. CDR1 is MNHEY, CDR2 SVGAGI, per germline. The CDR3 coding sequence is TGTGCCAGCAGTACCAGGGTTACGAGCAATCAGCCCCAGCATTTT. It yields the protein CASSTRVTSNQPQHF.

This rearrangement joins TRBV5-1 to TRBJ1-5; TRBD1 might be the D (5 bases). Per the germline V gene, CDR1 is SGHRS and CDR2 is YFSETQ. V was cut by 4 bases and J by 5 bases, with 10 bases left in between. CDR3 length equals 13 residues. The DNA of the CDR3 is TGCGCCAGCAGCACGGGACTTCATCAGCCCCAGCATTTT. Encoded protein: CASSTGLHQPQHF.

CDR3 protein: CASSISGSGTGELFF. The DNA for the CDR3 is TGTGCCAGCAGTATTAGCGGGAGTGGAACCGGGGAGCTGTTTTTT. V and J are TRBV28 and TRBJ2-2; 9 nucleotides align to TRBD2. The CDR3 loop spans 15 amino acids. Germline V gene lookup returns CDR1 MDHEN and CDR2 SYDVKM. Germline trimming cut 5 bases from V and 5 bases from J; bases unmatched to any gene: 6.

V is TRBV27 and J is TRBJ2-3; a possible D gene is TRBD2 (5 bases). Per the germline V gene, CDR1 is MNHEY and CDR2 is SMNVEV (reference sequence). CDR3 size: 17 residues. V gave up 7 bases and J gave up 1 base, with 21 bases separating them. The CDR3 reads CASKTISNPDGTDTQYF. The CDR3 DNA is TGTGCCAGCAAGACTATTAGCAATCCGGACGGCACAGATACGCAGTATTTT.

The J gene is TRBJ2-5, the V gene TRBV20-1; TRBD1 agrees at 7 bases. The V gene end was trimmed by 3 bases and the J gene end by 3 bases; junction bases not matched to a gene: 7. CDR1 is DFQATT, CDR2 SNEGSKA, per germline (reference sequence). The CDR3 spans 14 residues. The CDR3: CSASGGTVKETQYF. CDR3 nucleotides: TGCAGTGCTAGTGGTGGGACAGTAAAAGAGACCCAGTACTTC.

In the case of this clone: At one end the junction does not follow the germline gene, possibly because of a read error. This chain uses TRBV7-2 with TRBJ1-1, with 8 positions matching TRBD1. Germline CDR1 reads SGHTA; CDR2 reads FQGNSA. This CDR3 spans 15 amino acids. The CDR3 DNA is TGTGCCAGCAGCAAAGACAGGGGCCGGGGAACTGAAACTTTCTTT. Its protein product is CASSKDRGRGTETFF.

The chain uses TRBV7-3 and TRBJ2-3; a weak D match, TRBD1 (6 bases). This CDR3 is 15 amino acids long. Germline V gene lookup returns CDR1 SGHTA and CDR2 FQGTGA. V was clipped by 3 bases and J by 2 bases, with 12 bases between them. CDR3 residues: CASSFGTQNTDTQYF. In DNA, the CDR3 is TGTGCCAGCAGCTTCGGGACACAAAACACAGATACGCAGTATTTT.

This clone was observed a few times. The identical CDR3 is also encoded by other nucleotide sequences in the sample. The chain uses TRBV27 and TRBJ2-7; the match to TRBD1 covers 7 bases. With V trimmed by 4 bases and J by 2 bases, 5 bases remained unmatched. The CDR3 sequence is 14 residues long. CDR1 MNHEY and CDR2 SMNVEV come from the germline V gene (reference sequence). In nucleotides, the CDR3 is TGTGCCAGCAGTTCGACAGGGAGTACCTACGAGCAGTACTTC. It codes for CASSSTGSTYEQYF.

The count of this clone is one. The V call is TRBV7-3, the J call TRBJ1-2; TRBD1 agrees at 8 bases. Germline lookup yields CDR1 SGHTA and CDR2 FQGTGA. The V gene end was trimmed by 6 bases and the J gene end by 7 bases; junction bases not matched to a gene: 7. This CDR3 spans 13 amino acids. CDR3 in DNA: TGTGCCAGCAGTCCAGGGGGCTTAGGTGGCTACACCTTC. Amino acids: CASSPGGLGGYTF. The whole variable domain, filled in from reference TRBV7-3 and TRBJ1-2, reads GAGVSQTPSNKVTEKGKYVELRCDPISGHTALYWYRQSLGQGPEFLIYFQGTGAADDSGLPNDRFFAVRPEGSVSTLKIQRTERGDSAVYLCASSPGGLGGYTFGSGTRLTVV.

V gene TRBV11-2 combines with J gene TRBJ1-4, with TRBD1 identical over 8 bases. V dropped 4 bases and J dropped 5; count of bases not matched to a gene: 6. The CDR3 is made up of 15 amino acids. The germline gives CDR1 SGHAT, CDR2 FQNNGV. The chain's CDR3 is CASSSPGQENEKLFF. The CDR3 DNA sequence: TGTGCCAGCAGCTCCCCGGGACAGGAAAATGAAAAACTGTTTTTT. The full variable domain, completed using reference TRBV11-2 and TRBJ1-4, is EAGVAQSPRYKIIEKRQSVAFWCNPISGHATLYWYQQILGQGPKLLIQFQNNGVVDDSQLPKDRFSAERLKGVDSTLKIQPAKLEDSAVYLCASSSPGQENEKLFFGSGTQLSVL.